The next 25 T cell receptor beta chains were all read from a single sample in a study of shared clonotypes between healthy human individuals. The naive CD8 population came from CD45RO-negative cells selected for CCR7, without terminally differentiated effector memory CD45RA+ cells. Clones were sequenced by immunoSEQ multiplex PCR, and TCRdb holds only the in-frame ones, with some missing. The table lists millions of clones, 90% to 95% of them singletons. Sample: naive CD8+ T cells from PBMCs. Receptors were obtained from a man between 18 and 35 years old in good health. Some clones in this sample may be carry-over from other donors' samples.

The chain employs TRBV10-3 and TRBJ1-2; TRBD1 is a possible D gene (5 bases). This CDR3 has 16 amino acids. Germline CDR1 is ENHRY and CDR2 is SYGVKD. V dropped 0 bases and J dropped 1 base, with 12 bases sitting between them. The CDR3 spells CAISESPGALNYGYTF. DNA for the CDR3: TGTGCCATCAGTGAGTCACCCGGGGCGCTTAACTATGGCTACACCTTC.

J is TRBJ2-3 and V is TRBV6-5; the D gene is possibly TRBD1 (6 bases). Per the germline V gene, CDR1 is MNHEY and CDR2 is SVGAGI. V lost 6 bases and J lost 0, with 13 bases in between. The CDR3 has 15 amino acids. CDR3 in amino acids: CASSPGTLSTDTQYF. As DNA, the CDR3 is TGTGCCAGCAGCCCAGGGACACTCAGCACAGATACGCAGTATTTT.

This chain joins TRBV6-5 and TRBJ1-4, with D possibly TRBD1 on 6 matching bases. The CDR3 is 14 residues long. Germline V gene sequence: CDR1 MNHEY, CDR2 SVGAGI. V was trimmed by 11 bases and J by 5 bases, leaving 18 bases between them. In DNA, the CDR3 is TGTGCCTCTTTCGCTGGGGGCAGAAATGAAAAACTGTTTTTT. It is translated as CASFAGGRNEKLFF.

The rearrangement links TRBV7-9 to TRBJ2-5, with D perhaps matching TRBD1 (5 bases). Trimming cost V 4 bases and J 4 bases, with 19 bases left between them. This CDR3 comprises 16 residues. The germline gives CDR1 SEHNR, CDR2 FQNEAQ (reference sequence). The CDR3 region has the DNA TGTGCCAGCAGCTCACCATGGCAGGGTGATGGAGAGACCCAGTACTTC. Translating it yields CASSSPWQGDGETQYF.

The chain uses TRBV11-3 and TRBJ2-1; TRBD2 agrees at 7 bases. Germline loops: CDR1 SGHNT, CDR2 YENEEA. V lost 5 bases to trimming and J lost 8 bases; unmatched junction nucleotides: 3. This CDR3 spans 12 amino acids. The DNA of the CDR3 is TGTGCCAGCAGCCGTCGGGGGGATGAGCAGTTCTTC. It is translated as CASSRRGDEQFF.

The chain employs TRBV6-1 and TRBJ2-1; D possibly uses TRBD1 or TRBD2 (5 bases each). The CDR3 totals 14 residues. V dropped 4 bases and J dropped 7 bases, with 14 bases sitting between them. Germline V gene data show CDR1 as MNHNS and CDR2 as SASEGT. CDR3 in DNA: TGTGCCAGCAGTGGAAGGGACCTTCGGAATGAGCAGTTCTTC. Its translation is CASSGRDLRNEQFF.

This chain joins TRBV30 and TRBJ2-1; D could derive from TRBD1 or TRBD2 (5 bases each). Trimming cost V 5 bases and J 4 bases, with 18 bases left between them. Germline values: CDR1 GTSNPN, CDR2 SVGIG (reference sequence). The length of the CDR3 is 15 residues. The CDR3 loop reads CAWDRFRDGYNEQFF. The CDR3 DNA follows: TGTGCCTGGGACCGCTTCCGGGACGGGTACAATGAGCAGTTCTTC.

Note on this clone: The sample has other DNA sequences that encode this CDR3 too. J is TRBJ1-2 and V is TRBV29-1; maybe TRBD1 (5 bases). The V end was cut by 1 base, the J end by 0 bases, with 6 bases between. This CDR3 comprises 13 residues. Germline-derived CDR1 and CDR2 are SQVTM and ANQGSEA. The CDR3 DNA reads as TGCAGCGTTGAAGGACAGTCTAACTATGGCTACACCTTC. It specifies CSVEGQSNYGYTF.

The chain couples TRBV11-2 to TRBJ2-1; D ambiguous. This CDR3 has 17 residues. V was cut by 0 bases and J by 0 bases, with 12 bases left in between. Germline values: CDR1 SGHAT, CDR2 FQNNGV. CDR3 sequence: CASSLEGILSSYNEQFF. The CDR3 region has the DNA TGTGCCAGCAGCTTAGAGGGGATACTTAGCTCCTACAATGAGCAGTTCTTC. Drawing the rest from reference TRBV11-2 and TRBJ2-1, the complete variable domain is EAGVAQSPRYKIIEKRQSVAFWCNPISGHATLYWYQQILGQGPKLLIQFQNNGVVDDSQLPKDRFSAERLKGVDSTLKIQPAKLEDSAVYLCASSLEGILSSYNEQFFGPGTRLTVL.

The V and J genes are TRBV30 and TRBJ2-2; no clear D. The CDR3 runs 13 residues. CDR1 and CDR2 from the germline V gene are GTSNPN and SVGIG (reference sequence). Between the trimmed V and J ends, which lost 2 bases and 4 bases, there was a span of 8 bases. Here the CDR3 DNA reads TGTGCCTGGAGTATGTCGCCCACCGGGGAGCTGTTTTTT. Translation gives CAWSMSPTGELFF.

This chain joins TRBV27 and TRBJ2-3; 8 positions agree with TRBD1. Germline lookup yields CDR1 MNHEY and CDR2 SMNVEV (reference sequence). This CDR3 contains 16 residues. V gave up 5 bases and J gave up 5 bases; unmatched junction bases: 12. CDR3 region: CASSTHRGSFIDTQYF. Written as DNA, the CDR3 is TGTGCCAGCAGTACCCACAGGGGGAGTTTCATAGATACGCAGTATTTT.

The chain is built from TRBV7-8 and TRBJ2-7, with 7 bases lining up with TRBD2. The CDR3 covers 16 residues. From germline, CDR1 is SGHVS and CDR2 FQNEAQ. J lost 7 bases, V lost 5 bases, and 17 bases had no gene match. In nucleotides, the CDR3 is TGTGCCAGCAGCCCCCTGGGGGAGGGTATAGTGGGGGAGCAGTACTTC. Protein sequence: CASSPLGEGIVGEQYF.

The chain links TRBV19 to TRBJ1-5, with D unclear. The CDR3 has 13 amino acids. Germline CDR1 is LNHDA and CDR2 is SQIVND (reference sequence). V dropped 6 bases and J dropped 7 bases, with 13 bases sitting between them. The CDR3 spells CASSSTPPQPQHF. CDR3 DNA: TGTGCCAGTAGCTCGACCCCCCCCCAGCCCCAGCATTTT.

The CDR3 coding sequence is TGTGCCAGCAGTTTAAGAAACAGCTACTACGAGCAGTACTTC. The encoded protein is CASSLRNSYYEQYF. This chain connects TRBV28 to TRBJ2-7; D is unclear. CDR1 is MDHEN and CDR2 is SYDVKM in the germline V gene. The CDR3 spans 14 residues. V was pared by 2 bases and J by 3 bases, with 11 bases between.

As concerns this clone: The sample contains more than one DNA sequence encoding this CDR3. The chain links TRBV28 to TRBJ2-3; D might be TRBD2 (5 bases). This CDR3 has 14 residues. V was shortened by 2 bases and J by 2 bases, with 8 bases between the two germline ends. Germline CDR1 and CDR2: MDHEN and SYDVKM. This chain's CDR3 is CASSLAGSTDTQYF. CDR3 in DNA: TGTGCCAGCAGTTTAGCGGGTTCCACAGATACGCAGTATTTT. Together with reference TRBV28 and TRBJ2-3, the CDR3 gives the full variable domain: DVKVTQSSRYLVKRTGEKVFLECVQDMDHENMFWYRQDPGLGLRLIYFSYDVKMKEKGDIPEGYSVSREKKERFSLILESASTNQTSMYLCASSLAGSTDTQYFGPGTRLTVL.

A single count supports this clone. The gene calls are TRBV18 and TRBJ2-3, with 11 nucleotides matching TRBD2. J gave up 4 bases and V 6 bases, and 12 bases lay outside the gene matches. Germline V CDR1 and CDR2: KGHSH, LQKENI. CDR3 length: 17 amino acids. CDR3 nucleotide sequence: TGTGCCAGCTCGAGCCCGCCGACTAGCGGGACGGCAGATACGCAGTATTTT. Translated: CASSSPPTSGTADTQYF.

CDR3 DNA: TGCGCCAGCAGCCCCGGAATCGGGGGAGAGACCCAGTACTTC. This gives the protein CASSPGIGGETQYF. The V and J genes are TRBV5-1 and TRBJ2-5; possibly TRBD2 for D (6 bases). This CDR3 spans 14 amino acids. Germline V gene sequence: CDR1 SGHRS, CDR2 YFSETQ. The V gene lost 4 bases and the J gene lost 4 bases, with 14 bases spanning the gap.

As for this clone: Other nucleotide sequences in the sample specify the same CDR3. DNA of the CDR3: TGTGCCAGCAGTTACAGGCAGGGTGATGAAAAACTGTTTTTT. Translation gives CASSYRQGDEKLFF. The rearrangement uses TRBV6-5 and TRBJ1-4, with D possibly being TRBD1 (5 bases). The CDR3 consists of 14 residues. Germline loops: CDR1 MNHEY, CDR2 SVGAGI. The V and J ends lost 2 bases and 6 bases respectively, with 10 bases between them.

This clone showed up just once. J is TRBJ1-5 and V is TRBV28, with unresolved D. The CDR3 consists of 15 residues. Germline V lookup: CDR1 MDHEN, CDR2 SYDVKM. V lost 6 bases and J lost 2, with 14 bases in between. In DNA, the CDR3 is TGTGCCAGCAGCCTGGCCGCGATCGGCAATCAGCCCCAGCATTTT. Amino acids: CASSLAAIGNQPQHF.

V gene TRBV6-5 combines with J gene TRBJ2-7, with TRBD1 matching over 10 bases. The J segment lost 3 bases and the V segment lost 6 bases, leaving 8 bases of the junction unmatched. Germline V lookup: CDR1 MNHEY, CDR2 SVGAGI. This CDR3 contains 15 residues. In nucleotides, the CDR3 is TGTGCCAGCAGCCACATGGGACAGGGGAGCTACGAGCAGTACTTC. It codes for CASSHMGQGSYEQYF.

The genes are TRBV2 and TRBJ2-7; D not resolved. Germline CDR1 reads SNHLY; CDR2 reads FYNNEI. The V gene lost 2 bases and the J gene lost 0 bases, with 14 bases spanning the gap. The CDR3 spans 16 residues. CDR3 DNA sequence: TGTGCCAGCAGTGAACCGGCTGGGGATAACTCCTACGAGCAGTACTTC. It is translated as CASSEPAGDNSYEQYF.

J is TRBJ2-2 and V is TRBV6-5; no clear D gene. Germline V gene sequence: CDR1 MNHEY, CDR2 SVGAGI. Trimming cost V 4 bases and J 4 bases, with 10 bases left between them. This CDR3 region has 14 residues. The CDR3 region is CASSLVVFTGELFF. For the CDR3, the DNA is TGTGCCAGCAGTTTGGTTGTTTTCACCGGGGAGCTGTTTTTT.

This clone was seen only once. The rearrangement joins TRBV7-8 to TRBJ2-7; 9 bases are shared with TRBD2. The CDR3 has 18 residues. The V and J ends lost 0 bases and 7 bases, in that order; junction bases with no gene match: 16. Germline V gives CDR1 SGHVS, CDR2 FQNEAQ. The CDR3: CASSLAPGRTGGGGEQYF. Here the CDR3 DNA reads TGTGCCAGCAGCTTAGCCCCTGGACGGACAGGCGGGGGGGGTGAGCAGTACTTC.

The V gene is TRBV11-2, the J gene TRBJ2-5, with D maybe TRBD2 (6 bases). This CDR3 comprises 13 residues. V dropped 6 bases and J dropped 5 bases, with 13 bases sitting between them. Germline CDR1 SGHAT, CDR2 FQNNGV. The CDR3 region is CASRPGLAETQYF. The CDR3 bases are TGTGCCAGCAGGCCGGGACTCGCGGAGACCCAGTACTTC.

CDR3 protein: CAWRPDRDPEAFF. The CDR3 DNA reads TGTGCCTGGAGGCCTGACAGGGACCCTGAAGCTTTCTTT. The chain couples TRBV30 to TRBJ1-1; 7 nucleotides agree with TRBD1. The germline gives CDR1 GTSNPN, CDR2 SVGIG (reference sequence). V dropped 3 bases and J dropped 6; count of bases not matched to a gene: 7. The CDR3 sequence is 13 residues long.